These 11 T cell receptor beta chains share one sample of origin, sequenced in a study of shared clonotypes between healthy human individuals. Assay: immunoSEQ multiplex PCR; the TCRdb copy retains only in-frame clones and omits some. Of hundreds of thousands of clones detected, roughly 77% appear once; the ten largest clones hold 13%. Sequencing was performed on PBMCs. Source of these receptors: a woman in her 40s in good health. Some clones in this sample may be carry-over from other donors' samples.

Points on this clone: Other DNA sequences in this sample translate to the same CDR3. The rearrangement joins TRBV29-1 to TRBJ2-1; D remains ambiguous. Germline assignment: CDR1 SQVTM and CDR2 ANQGSEA. The CDR3 is 10 residues long. Deletions cut 7 bases from V and 5 bases from J, with 6 bases between. CDR3 bases: TGCAGCGCCGGAAACAATGAGCAGTTCTTC. This encodes CSAGNNEQFF.

The chain carries TRBV18 and TRBJ2-7; D is possibly TRBD1 (5 bases). This CDR3 is built from 14 residues. From germline, CDR1 is KGHSH and CDR2 LQKENI. V lost 2 bases and J lost 6, with 14 bases in between. The CDR3 DNA sequence: TGTGCCAGCTCACCAGGGCAGGGAAGGAGCGAGCAGTACTTC. Translation gives CASSPGQGRSEQYF.

V gene TRBV30 combines with J gene TRBJ1-3; 7 bases are a match to TRBD1. The length of the CDR3 is 14 residues. Germline V gives CDR1 GTSNPN, CDR2 SVGIG (reference sequence). The V gene end was trimmed by 4 bases and the J gene end by 2 bases; junction bases not matched to a gene: 5. CDR3 sequence: CAWNRDSPGNTIYF. CDR3 DNA sequence: TGTGCCTGGAATCGGGACAGCCCTGGAAACACCATATATTTT.

The chain combines TRBV9 with TRBJ2-3, with D tentatively TRBD1 or TRBD2 (6 bases each). V dropped 4 bases and J dropped 2 bases, with 14 bases sitting between them. From germline, CDR1 is SGDLS and CDR2 YYNGEE. The CDR3 totals 15 residues. CDR3 sequence: CASSLLGGPTDTQYF. CDR3 DNA: TGTGCCAGCAGCCTCCTAGGGGGGCCCACAGATACGCAGTATTTT.

This chain joins TRBV2 and TRBJ2-3; D possibly corresponds to TRBD2 (6 bases). The germline V gene has CDR1 SNHLY and CDR2 FYNNEI. The ends were cut back, 7 bases at V and 0 bases at J, with 14 bases in the middle. The CDR3 is 15 amino acids. In DNA form, the CDR3 reads TGTGCCAGCACCAGGGACTTCCATAGCACAGATACGCAGTATTTT. Protein product: CASTRDFHSTDTQYF.

The chain uses TRBV20-1 and TRBJ1-2; D unclear. The CDR3 contains 11 residues. In germline, CDR1 is DFQATT, CDR2 SNEGSKA (reference sequence). V was pared by 6 bases and J by 8 bases, with 13 bases between. The chain's CDR3 is CSAPSGFGYTF. DNA for the CDR3: TGCAGTGCCCCATCCGGGTTCGGCTACACCTTC.

The V call is TRBV5-1, the J call TRBJ1-2; D ambiguous. CDR1 and CDR2 (germline): SGHRS, YFSETQ. The CDR3 contains 15 residues. Trimming cost V 4 bases and J 3 bases, with 16 bases left between them. CDR3 nucleotides: TGCGCCAGCAGCACCACGGGCGACGGACACTATGGCTACACCTTC. Protein product: CASSTTGDGHYGYTF.

V is TRBV13 and J is TRBJ2-2, with a tentative D call TRBD2 (5 bases). This CDR3 is 13 amino acids long. Germline V gives CDR1 PRHDT, CDR2 FYEKMQ (reference sequence). Trimming took off 6 bases at V and 6 bases at J, with 11 bases between the two ends. CDR3 nucleotide sequence: TGTGCCAGCAGTTTACGGGGATCCGGGGAGCTGTTTTTT. It encodes CASSLRGSGELFF.

J is TRBJ1-1 and V is TRBV6-6, with D unresolved. CDR1 is MNHNY and CDR2 is SVGAGI in the germline V gene (reference sequence). CDR3 length: 13 residues. Trimming left V 7 bases short and J 4 bases short, with 13 bases between. CDR3 residues: CASKAPAATEAFF. Written as DNA, the CDR3 is TGTGCCAGCAAGGCCCCCGCCGCCACTGAAGCTTTCTTT.

This rearrangement joins TRBV11-3 to TRBJ2-1; no clear D gene. Germline V gives CDR1 SGHNT, CDR2 YENEEA. Trimming took off 2 bases at V and 9 bases at J, with 8 bases between the two ends. This CDR3 spans 12 amino acids. The CDR3 DNA sequence: TGTGCCAGCAGCTTATCGGTAGGTGAGCAGTTCTTC. The encoded protein is CASSLSVGEQFF.

The chain carries TRBV9 and TRBJ2-2; 8 nucleotides match TRBD2. V shed 4 bases, J shed 0 bases, and the junction held 5 bases outside the gene matches. Looked up from germline, CDR1 is SGDLS and CDR2 is YYNGEE. This CDR3 contains 16 residues. The CDR3 sequence is CASSPGRGANTGELFF. For the CDR3, the DNA is TGTGCCAGCAGCCCGGGGCGGGGGGCGAACACCGGGGAGCTGTTTTTT.